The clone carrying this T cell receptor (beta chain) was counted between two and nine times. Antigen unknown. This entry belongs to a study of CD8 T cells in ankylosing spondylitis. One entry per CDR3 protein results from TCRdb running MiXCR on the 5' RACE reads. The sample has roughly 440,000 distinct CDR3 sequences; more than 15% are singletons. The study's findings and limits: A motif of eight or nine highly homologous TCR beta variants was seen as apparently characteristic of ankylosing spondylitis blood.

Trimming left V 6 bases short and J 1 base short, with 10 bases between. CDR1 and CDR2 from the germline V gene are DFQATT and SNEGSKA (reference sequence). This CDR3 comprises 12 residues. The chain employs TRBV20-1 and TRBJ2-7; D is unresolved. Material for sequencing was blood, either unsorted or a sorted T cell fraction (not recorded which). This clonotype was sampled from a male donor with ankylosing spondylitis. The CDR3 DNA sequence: TGCAGTGCCGGCCCAGGATCCTACGAGCAGTACTTC. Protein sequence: CSAGPGSYEQYF.